Listed here are 6 T cell receptor beta chains from one sample, sequenced in a study of control samples from healthy donors and cancer patients. Assay: immunoSEQ multiplex PCR; the TCRdb copy retains only in-frame clones and omits some. The sample holds 60,000 or so clones, 70% to 90% seen once. The sequencing sample was made of blood. These receptor sequences come from a man between 45 and 60 years old in good health.

The V call is TRBV27, the J call TRBJ2-2, with TRBD1 as a possible D gene (5 bases). This CDR3 contains 17 residues. Germline CDR1 MNHEY, CDR2 SMNVEV (reference sequence). Between the trimmed V and J ends, which lost 7 bases and 4 bases, there was a span of 22 bases. CDR3 nucleotide sequence: TGTGCCAGCACTCGATACGCTGGGCAGGGTCGCACCGGGGAGCTGTTTTTT. As protein: CASTRYAGQGRTGELFF.

The gene calls are TRBV9 and TRBJ2-7; TRBD2 matches at 9 bases. CDR3 length: 15 amino acids. With V trimmed by 6 bases and J by 2 bases, 9 bases remained unmatched. Germline V gene lookup returns CDR1 SGDLS and CDR2 YYNGEE. CDR3 DNA sequence: TGTGCCAGCATGGTCGTCACTAGCGGGCCCTACGAGCAGTACTTC. Protein sequence: CASMVVTSGPYEQYF.

This clone has a single count. This sequence joins TRBV27 and TRBJ1-6; 7 bases map to TRBD1. This CDR3 comprises 17 residues. Germline values: CDR1 MNHEY, CDR2 SMNVEV (reference sequence). J lost 3 bases, V lost 2 bases, and 7 bases had no gene match. The CDR3 sequence: CASSLNRGIDYNSPLHF. In DNA, the CDR3 is TGTGCCAGCAGTTTAAACAGGGGAATCGACTATAATTCACCCCTCCACTTT.

This chain connects TRBV6-2 or TRBV6-3 to TRBJ2-5; 7 positions match TRBD2. Unmatched junction bases numbered 4, after V lost 5 bases and J lost 1 base. Germline values: CDR1 MNHEY, CDR2 SVGEGT. The CDR3 has 14 residues. The CDR3 coding sequence is TGTGCCAGCAGTCTCGCTAGCGGCCAAGAGACCCAGTACTTC. Amino acids: CASSLASGQETQYF.

J is TRBJ1-1 and V is TRBV30; 7 positions match TRBD1. V trimming: 7 bases; J trimming: 5 bases; junction bases outside the gene matches: 10. The germline V gene encodes CDR1 GTSNPN and CDR2 SVGIG (reference sequence). The CDR3 loop spans 13 amino acids. CDR3 amino acids: CAFGTQGGTEAFF. CDR3 DNA: TGTGCCTTCGGTACCCAGGGGGGAACTGAAGCTTTCTTT.

In this sample, this clone turned up once. The chain employs TRBV25-1 and TRBJ2-6; D is undetermined. Germline-derived CDR1 and CDR2 are MGHDK and SYGVNS. The V and J ends lost 2 bases and 3 bases respectively, with 14 bases between them. This CDR3 contains 17 residues. The CDR3 spells CASSEPITGNGANVLTF. The CDR3 DNA follows: TGTGCCAGCAGTGAACCCATCACGGGCAATGGGGCCAACGTCCTGACTTTC.